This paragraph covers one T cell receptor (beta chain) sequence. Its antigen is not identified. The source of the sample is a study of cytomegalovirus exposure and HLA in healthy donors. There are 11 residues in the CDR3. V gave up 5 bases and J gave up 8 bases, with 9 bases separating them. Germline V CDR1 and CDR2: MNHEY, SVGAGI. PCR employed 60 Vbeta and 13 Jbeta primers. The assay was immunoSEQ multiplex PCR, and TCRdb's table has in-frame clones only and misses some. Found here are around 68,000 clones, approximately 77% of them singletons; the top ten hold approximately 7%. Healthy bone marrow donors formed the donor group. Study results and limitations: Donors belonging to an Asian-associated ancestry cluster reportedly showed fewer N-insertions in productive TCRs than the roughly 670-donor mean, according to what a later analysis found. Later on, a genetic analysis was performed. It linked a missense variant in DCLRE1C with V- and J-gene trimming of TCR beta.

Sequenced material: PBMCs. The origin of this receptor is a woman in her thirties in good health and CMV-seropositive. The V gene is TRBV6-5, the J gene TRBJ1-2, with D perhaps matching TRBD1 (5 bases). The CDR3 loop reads CASSPGGGYTF. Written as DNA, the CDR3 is TGTGCCAGCAGTCCGGGGGGGGGCTACACCTTC.